This TCR beta chain was recovered during a study of blood T cell repertoires in COVID-19. Assay used: immunoSEQ multiplex PCR; TCRdb lists only in-frame clones, some missing. The data show about 130,000 clones, around nine tenths seen once. The CDR3 extends over 16 amino acids. Losses at the gene ends were 1 base for V and 4 bases for J; bases not matched to a gene: 3. The germline CDR1 and CDR2 sequences are SGHNT and YYREEE (reference sequence). The chain carries TRBV5-4 and TRBJ2-3; 13 bases match TRBD2. Sequenced sample: peripheral blood. The TCR was taken from a woman of 80 years or more with acute or convalescent COVID-19. In DNA, the CDR3 is TGTGCCAGCAGCTTGTCACTAGCGGGGGGGCCAGATACGCAGTATTTT. It is translated as CASSLSLAGGPDTQYF.